A few counts support the clone carrying this TCR beta chain. The antigen is undetermined. The germline CDR1 and CDR2 sequences are SGDLS and YYNGEE. Trimming removed 4 bases at V and 5 bases at J, with 16 bases between. The CDR3 contains 15 residues. This specimen belongs to a study of cytomegalovirus exposure and HLA in healthy donors. Study outcomes and limitations: Through in vitro validation, a few CMV-associated chains were shown to be specific for CMV antigens.

PCR involved 60 Vbeta and 13 Jbeta primers. Sequencing was performed with immunoSEQ multiplex PCR; in TCRdb, only in-frame clones are kept and a portion is missing. The profile shows about 40,000 clones, about 70% of them singletons. Though probably carrying unrecorded immune exposures, donors were nominally healthy at sampling. Material for sequencing was PBMCs. The chain couples TRBV9 to TRBJ1-5; D unresolved. This clonotype was sampled from a man in his forties or fifties in good health and CMV-seronegative. The CDR3 DNA is TGTGCCAGCAGCCCCTCCCTTGGGCCTCATCAGCCCCAGCATTTT. It yields the protein CASSPSLGPHQPQHF.